This TCR beta chain was identified during a study of identical twins (TCRdb year 2016). Regarding the study in general: The study deep-sequenced TCR alpha and beta repertoires from monozygotic twins, unrelated adults of various ages and cord blood to test whether fetal clonotypes persist. To rule out contamination, replicate twin experiments were performed at different times with different library preparation protocols.

CDR1 is given as SGHAT and CDR2 as FQNNGV, both from the germline V gene. At the junction V is shortened by 1 base and J by 3 bases, with 10 bases in between. The CDR3 sequence holds 14 residues, the cysteine and phenylalanine included. The CDR3 DNA has 42 bases and is translated from base 1. The library relied on 5' RACE. The sequencing machine was an Illumina HiSeq 2000. A universal primer binding site was introduced by template switching, and a unique molecular identifier was present in the final cDNA, enabling accurate counting of TCR cDNA molecules. Specific primers in the conserved constant-segment region were used to synthesize first-strand cDNA for the TCR alpha and beta chains. To control for contamination, each cDNA library was double barcoded with a SMART-Mk sample barcode plus Illumina barcodes. TruSeq adapter sequences and Illumina sample barcodes were added in two successive PCR steps. Sequencing of the TCR alpha and beta cDNA libraries was done on the Illumina HiSeq platform using custom primers. Per the authors' processing: Raw reads were processed with MiGEC to extract unique molecular identifiers, and MiXCR was used to determine CDR3 positions. For each individual, recombination models were inferred using an EM algorithm with the repgenHMM and IGoR tools. Shared clonotypes were analyzed with the tcR package in R, and sharing was normalized by the product of cloneset sizes. Out-of-frame nonproductive sequences were analyzed to study raw recombination free of thymic and clonal selection effects. TCRdb trimmed the raw reads at Q25, called clones with MiXCR and kept productive beta chains. Here each entry gathers all rows of one CDR3 protein and keeps the most common genes and DNA. For this entry, the V and J calls and clone size follow TCRdb and not the study's own pipeline. The sample contains about 240,000 distinct CDR3 sequences, roughly a tenth of them found a single time. The top ten clonotypes cover about 9% of the sample.

Overall study results and their limits: In monozygotic twins, recombination models systematically underestimated out-of-frame TCR alpha sharing, but the models matched the sharing seen between unrelated individuals. Invariant T cells such as MAIT and iNKT could partly confound zero-insertion analyses, although diverse VJ usage argued against such confounding for most clonotypes. Compared with coincidental sharing between unrelated individuals, out-of-frame TCR alpha sequences shared between twins had an excess of sequences with low generation probability. The excess sharing between twins in beta out-of-frame sequences was weaker because fewer shared sequences reduced the signal-to-noise ratio. Conclusions relied on cross-sectional statistical analysis, since the same donors could not be followed over many years. Abundant cord blood beta clonotypes had fewer insertions, young adult naive repertoires showed a similar but weaker trend, and memory repertoires showed no such trend.

As regards this clonotype: The clone's antigen remains unknown. Qualities for individual bases were not recorded, and no much larger clone is one base off.

Every donor was a healthy Caucasian. Using Miltenyi CD45RO+ enrichment and human naive T-cell isolation kits, memory (CD45RO+) and naive T cells were isolated from PBMC. The sequence was obtained from a man in his fifties or sixties in good health. Source material: memory T cells sorted from blood. What this sample's cell subset or site label stands for: CD45RO+ enriched T cells. The chain couples TRBV11-2 to TRBJ2-7; the D gene assignment is ambiguous. The CDR3: CASSLGSSLYEQYF. The bases read TGTGCCAGCAGCTTAGGGTCCAGCCTCTACGAGCAGTACTTC.